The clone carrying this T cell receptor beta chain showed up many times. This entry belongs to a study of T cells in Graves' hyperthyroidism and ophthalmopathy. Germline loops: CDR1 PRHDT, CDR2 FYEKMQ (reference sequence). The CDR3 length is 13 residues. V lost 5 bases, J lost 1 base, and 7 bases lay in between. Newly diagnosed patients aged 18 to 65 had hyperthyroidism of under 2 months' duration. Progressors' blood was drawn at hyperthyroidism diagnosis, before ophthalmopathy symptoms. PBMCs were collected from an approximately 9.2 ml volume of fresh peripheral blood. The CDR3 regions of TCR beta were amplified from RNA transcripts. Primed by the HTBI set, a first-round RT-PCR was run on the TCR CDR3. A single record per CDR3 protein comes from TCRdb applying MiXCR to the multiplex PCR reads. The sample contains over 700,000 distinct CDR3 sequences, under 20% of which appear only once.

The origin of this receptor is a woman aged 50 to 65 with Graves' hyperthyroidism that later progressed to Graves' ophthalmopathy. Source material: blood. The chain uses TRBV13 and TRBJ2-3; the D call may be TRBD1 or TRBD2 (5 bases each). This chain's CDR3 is CASSEGRTDTQYF. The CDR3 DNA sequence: TGTGCCAGCAGCGAGGGACGCACAGATACGCAGTATTTT. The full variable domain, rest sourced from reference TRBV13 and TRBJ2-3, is AAGVIQSPRHLIKEKRETATLKCYPIPRHDTVYWYQQGPGQDPQFLISFYEKMQSDKGSIPDRFSAQQFSDYHSELNMSSLELGDSALYFCASSEGRTDTQYFGPGTRLTVL.